This T cell receptor (beta chain) was identified in a study of beta chain features in type 1 diabetes. The junction had 10 bases not matched to a gene; V was cut back by 5 bases and J by 1 base. Germline V CDR1 and CDR2: SGHTA, FQGNSA. This CDR3 contains 19 residues. All of the isolated RNA was reverse transcribed, so expressed TCRB transcripts were sequenced. This table comes from immunoSEQ multiplex PCR, and its TCRdb copy is limited to in-frame clones, with some not included. Of about 160,000 clones in the sample, roughly 9% were seen once. The sample taken for sequencing was central memory CD4+ T cells from blood. The sequence came from a woman aged 18-30 years in good health. The gene calls are TRBV7-2 and TRBJ2-2, with 13 nucleotides matching TRBD2. This CDR3 is CASSHGTSGARLNTGELFF. The CDR3, as DNA: TGTGCCAGCAGCCATGGGACTAGCGGGGCCCGCTTGAACACCGGGGAGCTGTTTTTT.